This T cell receptor beta chain came from a study of CD8 T cells in Susac syndrome. Points from the study as a whole: The CD4+ T cell repertoires of Susac syndrome were found to show no clonal expansion.

The CDR3 consists of 16 residues. Germline assignment: CDR1 SGDLS and CDR2 YYNGEE. Trimming stripped 0 bases from V and 0 bases from J, with 12 bases between. With random hexamers, roughly 0.45 to 1 ug RNA was reverse transcribed. Across 54 Vbeta and 13 Jbeta, immunoSEQ multiplex PCR amplified TCR beta CDR3. TCRdb passed the immunoSEQ multiplex PCR reads through MiXCR, listing each CDR3 protein once. This table holds approximately 210,000 distinct CDR3 sequences, around 93% found once. Notes on this clonotype: The antigen is not known.

TCR beta was sequenced from blood CD8+ and CD4+ T cells. TEMRA cells were FACS-enriched, unlike CD8+ and CD4+ T cells, which were negatively isolated. Sample: CD4+ T cells from PBMCs. This TCR was sampled from a human donor with Susac syndrome. V is TRBV9 and J is TRBJ1-1, with TRBD1 as a possible D gene (5 bases). CDR3 residues: CASSVGEGRLNTEAFF. The DNA for the CDR3 is TGTGCCAGCAGCGTAGGAGAGGGACGCCTGAACACTGAAGCTTTCTTT.